One sample yielded the 32 T cell receptor beta chains listed below, sequenced in a study of human T cells and chemical hapten exposure. Time point indicated: pre-sensitization, week 0. As to treatment: therapeutic diphenylcyclopropenone sensitization with weekly scalp DPC. A single record per CDR3 protein comes from TCRdb applying MiXCR to the RACE reads. The sample records fewer than 350,000 distinct CDR3 sequences, approximately 8% being singletons. This sample comprised whole blood, obtained in connection with sensitization to the hapten diphenylcyclopropenone (DPC). The source of these receptors is a man between 18 and 35 years old with alopecia areata. Some clones in this sample may be carry-over from other donors' samples.

This clonotype was seen only a few times. The V call is TRBV7-9, the J call TRBJ2-7, with 7 bases that match TRBD1. Per germline, CDR1 SEHNR and CDR2 FQNEAQ (reference sequence). The V and J ends lost 4 bases and 2 bases, in that order; junction bases with no gene match: 5. This CDR3 is 14 amino acids long. The DNA for the CDR3 is TGTGCCAGCAGCTATTGGACAGGAACCTACGAGCAGTACTTC. It yields the protein CASSYWTGTYEQYF.

This clonotype has a count of ten or more. The chain carries TRBV7-9 and TRBJ1-4; 9 bases line up with TRBD1. Germline-derived CDR1 and CDR2 are SEHNR and FQNEAQ (reference sequence). The CDR3 is 15 amino acids. V dropped 5 bases and J dropped 8; count of bases not matched to a gene: 9. The CDR3 region is CASSAPPGQGEKLFF. DNA for the CDR3: TGTGCCAGCAGCGCACCACCGGGACAGGGAGAAAAACTGTTTTTT. Full variable domain (missing parts from reference TRBV7-9 and TRBJ1-4): DTGVSQNPRHKITKRGQNVTFRCDPISEHNRLYWYRQTLGQGPEFLTYFQNEAQLEKSRLLSDRFSAERPKGSFSTLEIQRTEQGDSAMYLCASSAPPGQGEKLFFGSGTQLSVL.

The chain links TRBV20-1 to TRBJ2-5; D gene unclear. Germline CDR1 is DFQATT and CDR2 is SNEGSKA (reference sequence). Trimming cost V 1 base and J 11 bases, with 11 bases left between them. This CDR3 region has 11 residues. The CDR3 spells CSARVEAIQYF. Here the CDR3 DNA reads TGCAGTGCTAGAGTTGAAGCCATACAGTACTTC.

This clonotype came up many times. The chain couples TRBV11-1 to TRBJ2-1; unclear D gene. In germline, CDR1 is SGHAT, CDR2 FQDESV (reference sequence). Trimming left V 3 bases short and J 2 bases short, with 14 bases between. The CDR3 is 16 amino acids. CDR3 DNA sequence: TGTGCCAGCAGCTTTAGGCCAATTACAGCCTACAATGAGCAGTTCTTC. Its translation is CASSFRPITAYNEQFF.

The table lists this clonotype with many counts. V and J are TRBV7-3 and TRBJ1-1, with D unclear. The germline V gene has CDR1 SGHTA and CDR2 FQGTGA. The CDR3 covers 13 residues. Trimming removed 6 bases at V and 1 base at J, with 9 bases between. In DNA, the CDR3 is TGTGCCAGCAGTTTATCGTGGAACACTGAAGCTTTCTTT. As protein: CASSLSWNTEAFF.

This clonotype was detected a few times. The genes are TRBV5-1 and TRBJ2-2; TRBD1 is a possible D gene (5 bases). Germline CDR1 and CDR2: SGHRS and YFSETQ. The CDR3 extends over 16 amino acids. Trimming removed 5 bases from V and 2 bases from J, with 16 bases in between. The CDR3 DNA reads as TGCGCCAGCAGTACTGCCGAAGGGGCCAACACCGGGGAGCTGTTTTTT. This gives the protein CASSTAEGANTGELFF.

This chain connects TRBV7-9 to TRBJ2-6, with TRBD1 matching over 9 bases. Germline CDR1 SEHNR, CDR2 FQNEAQ (reference sequence). The V gene end was trimmed by 5 bases and the J gene end by 0 bases; junction bases not matched to a gene: 8. CDR3 length: 18 residues. The DNA for the CDR3 is TGTGCCAGCAGCCCGAAGGACAGGGGAAGCTCTGGGGCCAACGTCCTGACTTTC. It translates to CASSPKDRGSSGANVLTF.

This clonotype has at least ten counts. The rearrangement joins TRBV27 to TRBJ1-3; no definite D call. This CDR3 is built from 14 residues. Germline V gene data show CDR1 as MNHEY and CDR2 as SMNVEV (reference sequence). The V end was cut by 3 bases, the J end by 0 bases, with 6 bases between. This CDR3 reads CASSFDRSGNTIYF. The CDR3 coding sequence is TGTGCCAGCAGTTTTGACCGCTCTGGAAACACCATATATTTT.

The V call is TRBV5-6, the J call TRBJ2-1; TRBD2 might be the D (5 bases). Germline CDR1 reads SGHDT; CDR2 reads YYEEEE. Trimming took 1 base from V and 7 from J, leaving 15 bases between them. CDR3 length equals 15 residues. CDR3 nucleotide sequence: TGTGCCAGCAGCTTGCGAGATCGACTACGAAATGAGCAGTTCTTC. Protein sequence: CASSLRDRLRNEQFF.

The rearrangement links TRBV9 to TRBJ2-2; the D gene is possibly TRBD2 (6 bases). Trimming took off 0 bases at V and 6 bases at J, with 12 bases between the two ends. The germline gives CDR1 SGDLS, CDR2 YYNGEE. The CDR3 has 15 residues. CDR3 sequence reads: CASSVDGGYPGELFF. CDR3 coding DNA: TGTGCCAGCAGCGTAGATGGGGGGTATCCCGGGGAGCTGTTTTTT.

The rearrangement links TRBV7-2 to TRBJ2-2; D uncertain. Germline V gene sequence: CDR1 SGHTA, CDR2 FQGNSA. This CDR3 is 12 amino acids long. V gave up 5 bases and J gave up 8 bases, with 9 bases separating them. The CDR3 here is CASSQALGELFF. CDR3 bases: TGTGCCAGCAGCCAAGCCCTAGGGGAGCTGTTTTTT.

The genes are TRBV6-1 and TRBJ1-5; D possibly corresponds to TRBD1 (6 bases). V lost 7 bases and J lost 0, with 22 bases in between. The germline CDR1 and CDR2 sequences are MNHNS and SASEGT. This CDR3 is 18 amino acids long. The CDR3 sequence is CASTLNTGGPSSNQPQHF. CDR3 in DNA: TGTGCCAGCACCCTGAATACGGGGGGCCCTAGTAGCAATCAGCCCCAGCATTTT.

This clonotype was seen a handful of times. The chain employs TRBV7-9 and TRBJ2-3; no clear D. From germline, CDR1 is SEHNR and CDR2 FQNEAQ (reference sequence). V was cut by 5 bases and J by 4 bases, with 13 bases left in between. The CDR3 extends over 14 amino acids. The CDR3 sequence: CASSTSIRADTQYF. DNA for the CDR3: TGTGCCAGCAGCACTTCAATTAGGGCAGATACGCAGTATTTT.

V is TRBV4-1 and J is TRBJ1-6; D is unresolved. CDR1 and CDR2 from the germline V gene are MGHRA and YSYEKL. This CDR3 is built from 16 residues. V lost 5 bases and J 4 bases, leaving 15 bases between the germline ends. The CDR3 protein is CASSSTPEIYNSPLHF. The CDR3 DNA reads as TGCGCCAGCAGCTCTACCCCAGAGATTTATAATTCACCCCTCCACTTT.

This clonotype was recorded at least ten times. The chain carries TRBV9 and TRBJ2-3; TRBD2 matches at 7 bases. Germline-derived CDR1 and CDR2 are SGDLS and YYNGEE. Trimming cost V 4 bases and J 4 bases; bases outside gene matches: 3. The CDR3 consists of 13 residues. The CDR3 region has the DNA TGTGCCAGCAGCCCCCGGGGGGCAGATACGCAGTATTTT. Amino acid sequence: CASSPRGADTQYF.

The rearrangement links TRBV20-1 to TRBJ1-5; the match to TRBD1 covers 10 bases. This CDR3 spans 15 amino acids. V lost 0 bases to trimming and J lost 3 bases; unmatched junction nucleotides: 2. Germline CDR1 reads DFQATT; CDR2 reads SNEGSKA (reference sequence). CDR3 DNA: TGCAGTGCTAGAGAGGGACAGGGGTACAATCAGCCCCAGCATTTT. It yields the protein CSAREGQGYNQPQHF.

This clonotype was recorded a few times. The DNA of the CDR3 is TGCAGTGCCACGGACAAAAGAATCTATAGCAATCAGCCCCAGCATTTT. The encoded protein is CSATDKRIYSNQPQHF. The chain recombines TRBV20-1 with TRBJ1-5, with D possibly being TRBD1 (5 bases). The CDR3 has 16 residues. Germline V lookup: CDR1 DFQATT, CDR2 SNEGSKA (reference sequence). The V and J ends lost 6 bases and 0 bases respectively, with 18 bases between them.

This clonotype has only a few counts. This sequence joins TRBV20-1 and TRBJ1-1, with 8 bases fitting TRBD1. The V gene end was trimmed by 2 bases and the J gene end by 4 bases; junction bases not matched to a gene: 3. The length of the CDR3 is 13 residues. Germline V gene lookup returns CDR1 DFQATT and CDR2 SNEGSKA (reference sequence). This CDR3 reads CSARQGAGTEAFF. CDR3 nucleotide sequence: TGCAGTGCTAGACAGGGGGCGGGCACTGAAGCTTTCTTT.

This clonotype was recorded a few times. The chain is built from TRBV20-1 and TRBJ2-3, with TRBD2 identical over 11 bases. The CDR3 spans 16 residues. Trimming removed 0 bases from V and 1 base from J; junction bases left unmatched: 3. Per germline, CDR1 DFQATT and CDR2 SNEGSKA (reference sequence). The DNA of the CDR3 is TGCAGTGCTAGAGAACCGACTAGCGGGGGCACAGATACGCAGTATTTT. This sequence encodes CSAREPTSGGTDTQYF.

This clonotype was seen many times. The V gene is TRBV5-1, the J gene TRBJ1-2; TRBD1 matches at 8 bases. Unmatched junction bases numbered 11, after V lost 3 bases and J lost 4 bases. The CDR3 extends over 16 amino acids. CDR1 and CDR2 (germline): SGHRS, YFSETQ. CDR3 sequence (DNA): TGCGCCAGCAGCTATATTCCGGGACAGGAATTCTATGGCTACACCTTC. It translates to CASSYIPGQEFYGYTF.

The chain couples TRBV28 to TRBJ2-4, with unresolved D. The CDR3 sequence is 15 residues long. With 2 bases removed from V and 0 bases from J, the gap between germline ends came to 8 bases. Germline loops: CDR1 MDHEN, CDR2 SYDVKM. CDR3 residues: CASSLASIAKNIQYF. In DNA, the CDR3 is TGTGCCAGCAGTTTAGCCTCTATAGCCAAAAACATTCAGTACTTC.

This clonotype was seen more than once but under ten times. The rearrangement uses TRBV5-1 and TRBJ2-1; TRBD2 might be the D (6 bases). V lost 6 bases, J lost 2 bases, and 18 bases lay in between. This CDR3 comprises 16 residues. Germline V lookup: CDR1 SGHRS, CDR2 YFSETQ. DNA of the CDR3: TGCGCCAGCACCCATAATGGGGGGACTCCCTACAATGAGCAGTTCTTC. Protein product: CASTHNGGTPYNEQFF.

Only a few counts were recorded for this clonotype. This chain links TRBV20-1 with TRBJ1-2, with unresolved D. The CDR3 runs to 16 residues. V was cut by 2 bases and J by 3 bases, with 19 bases left in between. Germline V gene sequence: CDR1 DFQATT, CDR2 SNEGSKA (reference sequence). The CDR3 here is CSARSPPPRLYYGYTF. The CDR3 DNA sequence: TGCAGTGCTAGATCCCCGCCCCCGCGCCTTTACTATGGCTACACCTTC.

This clonotype turned up a few times. The V call is TRBV6-5, the J call TRBJ1-5; TRBD1 might be the D (6 bases). This CDR3 region has 15 residues. CDR1 is MNHEY and CDR2 is SVGAGI in the germline V gene. The V end was cut by 5 bases, the J end by 1 base, with 12 bases between. The CDR3 spells CASSPQGLSNQPQHF. DNA of the CDR3: TGTGCCAGCAGTCCCCAGGGGTTAAGCAATCAGCCCCAGCATTTT.

The rearrangement links TRBV20-1 to TRBJ1-6; perhaps TRBD1 as D (5 bases). The CDR3 is made up of 15 amino acids. Trimming took off 3 bases at V and 13 bases at J, with 22 bases between the two ends. The V gene's germline CDR1 is DFQATT and CDR2 SNEGSKA (reference sequence). As DNA, the CDR3 is TGCAGTGCTAGTTCCGGGACTACCCAATTGAGGCCCCTCCACTTT. This sequence encodes CSASSGTTQLRPLHF.

This sequence joins TRBV3-1 and TRBJ2-5, with 15 bases identical to TRBD2. CDR1 and CDR2 (germline): LGHDT, YNNKEL (reference sequence). V gave up 4 bases and J gave up 5 bases; unmatched junction bases: 5. This CDR3 spans 16 amino acids. CDR3 coding DNA: TGTGCCAGCAGCCCCGGACTAGCGGGGGGGCCGGAGACCCAGTACTTC. Protein sequence: CASSPGLAGGPETQYF.

This clonotype appeared once. This chain links TRBV6-1 with TRBJ2-7; D is ambiguous. This CDR3 contains 14 residues. The V gene's germline CDR1 is MNHNS and CDR2 SASEGT. V gave up 3 bases and J gave up 1 base, with 10 bases separating them. CDR3 bases: TGTGCCAGCAGTGATCCCCACAGATCCTACGAGCAGTACTTC. Protein product: CASSDPHRSYEQYF.

In this sample, this clonotype turned up a few times. V and J are TRBV4-3 and TRBJ2-4; weak D call: TRBD1 (8 bases). Trimming cost V 0 bases and J 0 bases, with 21 bases left between them. There are 20 residues in the CDR3. Germline V gene lookup returns CDR1 LGHNA and CDR2 YSLEER. CDR3 amino acids: CASSQEAGQAFPLAKNIQYF. CDR3 sequence (DNA): TGCGCCAGCAGCCAAGAAGCGGGACAGGCCTTTCCACTAGCCAAAAACATTCAGTACTTC.

This clonotype has just a few counts. This chain links TRBV28 with TRBJ2-1; possible D gene TRBD1, 6 bases. The CDR3 covers 15 residues. The ends were cut back, 9 bases at V and 4 bases at J, with 19 bases in the middle. Germline loops: CDR1 MDHEN, CDR2 SYDVKM. CDR3 sequence: CASQSRQALYNEQFF. The CDR3 DNA reads as TGTGCCAGTCAATCTCGACAGGCCTTATACAATGAGCAGTTCTTC.

The V gene is TRBV2, the J gene TRBJ1-1; TRBD1 is a possible D gene (6 bases). CDR3 length equals 12 residues. Looked up from germline, CDR1 is SNHLY and CDR2 is FYNNEI. V dropped 10 bases and J dropped 5 bases, with 14 bases sitting between them. The CDR3 nucleotides read TGTGCCACCAGGACAGCATCGACTGAAGCTTTCTTT. This translates into CATRTASTEAFF.

The V gene is TRBV6-1, the J gene TRBJ1-5; no clear D. The CDR3 runs 13 residues. V was clipped by 6 bases and J by 2 bases, with 8 bases between them. Germline lookup yields CDR1 MNHNS and CDR2 SASEGT. For the CDR3, the DNA is TGTGCCAGCAGGGAGGGTGGCAATCAGCCCCAGCATTTT. Its protein product is CASREGGNQPQHF.

This clonotype showed up just a few times. J is TRBJ1-1 and V is TRBV9; D remains unclear. The germline V and J ends were trimmed by 0 bases and 2 bases, with 8 bases remaining between them. Germline V gene data show CDR1 as SGDLS and CDR2 as YYNGEE. This CDR3 region has 14 residues. DNA for the CDR3: TGTGCCAGCAGCGTAGGTGGCAGTAACACTGAAGCTTTCTTT. Translation gives CASSVGGSNTEAFF.